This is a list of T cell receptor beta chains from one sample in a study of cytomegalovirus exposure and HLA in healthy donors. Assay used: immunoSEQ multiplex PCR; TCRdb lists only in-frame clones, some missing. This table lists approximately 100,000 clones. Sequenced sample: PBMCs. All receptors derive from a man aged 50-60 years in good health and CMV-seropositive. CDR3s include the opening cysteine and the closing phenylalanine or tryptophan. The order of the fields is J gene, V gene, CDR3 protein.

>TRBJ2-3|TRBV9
CASSVRIADTSTDTQYF
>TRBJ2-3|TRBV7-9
CASSLAGRATVDTQYF
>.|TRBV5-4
CASSWAGEDYEQYF
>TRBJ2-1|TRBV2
CASSDRGLAVQFF
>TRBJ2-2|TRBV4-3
CASSQEGGVSGELFF
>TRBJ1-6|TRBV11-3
CASSFTINSPLHF
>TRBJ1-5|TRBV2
CASRRGGVSNQPQHF
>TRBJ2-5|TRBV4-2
CASSSGTSGERGETQYF
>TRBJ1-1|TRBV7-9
CASSLGGGTEAFF
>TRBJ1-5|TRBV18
CASSPGQGNQPQHF
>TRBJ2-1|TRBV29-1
CSAQTGPNEQFF